This T cell receptor (beta chain) was documented in a study of PD-1 blockade in classical Hodgkin lymphoma. The CDR3 runs to 13 residues. Germline CDR1 and CDR2: SGHRS and YFSETQ. V gave up 2 bases and J gave up 4 bases, with 9 bases separating them. Brentuximab vedotin exposure varied, and every patient relapsed after autologous stem cell transplantation. Here immunoSEQ multiplex PCR was the method, and the copy in TCRdb shows in-frame clones only, minus some. The sample has some 40,000 clones, 69% seen once; the top ten hold 13% to 15%. This sequence joins TRBV5-1 and TRBJ1-1; D is uncertain. The sequence derives from a human donor with classical Hodgkin lymphoma. This specimen was peripheral blood mononuclear cells (PBMCs), taken before the second cycle of nivolumab. Here the CDR3 DNA reads TGCGCCAGCAGCTTCCCAGATTCCACTGAAGCTTTCTTT. Its translation is CASSFPDSTEAFF.